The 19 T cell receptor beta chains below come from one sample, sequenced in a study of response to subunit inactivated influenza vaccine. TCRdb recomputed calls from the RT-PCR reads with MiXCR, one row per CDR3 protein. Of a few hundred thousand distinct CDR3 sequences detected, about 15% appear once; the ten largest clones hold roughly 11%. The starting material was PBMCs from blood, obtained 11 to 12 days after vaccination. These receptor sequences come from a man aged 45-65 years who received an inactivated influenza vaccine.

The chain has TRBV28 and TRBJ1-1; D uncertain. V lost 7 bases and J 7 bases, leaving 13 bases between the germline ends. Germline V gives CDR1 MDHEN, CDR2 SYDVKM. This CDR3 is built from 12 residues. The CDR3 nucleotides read TGTGCCAGCAAGAACCCGGCTCTTGAAGCTTTCTTT. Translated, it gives CASKNPALEAFF.

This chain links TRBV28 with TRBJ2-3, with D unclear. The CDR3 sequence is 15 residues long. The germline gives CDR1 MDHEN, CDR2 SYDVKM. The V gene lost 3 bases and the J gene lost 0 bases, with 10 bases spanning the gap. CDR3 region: CASSFSQQSTDTQYF. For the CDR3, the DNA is TGTGCCAGCAGTTTTTCCCAACAGAGCACAGATACGCAGTATTTT.

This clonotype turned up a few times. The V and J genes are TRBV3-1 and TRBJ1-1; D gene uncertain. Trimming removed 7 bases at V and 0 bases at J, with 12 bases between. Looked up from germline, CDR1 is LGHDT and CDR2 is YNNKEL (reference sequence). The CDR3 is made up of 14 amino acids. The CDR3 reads CASTFGRMNTEAFF. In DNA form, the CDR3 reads TGTGCCAGCACATTCGGCAGAATGAACACTGAAGCTTTCTTT.

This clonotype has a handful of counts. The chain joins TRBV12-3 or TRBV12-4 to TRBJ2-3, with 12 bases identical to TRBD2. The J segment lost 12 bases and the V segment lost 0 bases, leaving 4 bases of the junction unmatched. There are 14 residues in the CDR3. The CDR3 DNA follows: TGTGCCAGCAGTTTAGCCCCGACTAGCGGGGGACAGTATTTT. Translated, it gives CASSLAPTSGGQYF.

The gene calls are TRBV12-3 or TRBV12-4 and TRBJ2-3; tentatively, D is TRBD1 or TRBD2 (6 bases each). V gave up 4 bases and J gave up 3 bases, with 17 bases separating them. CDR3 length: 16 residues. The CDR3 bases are TGTGCCAGCAGTTGGGGGGCAGTGGTTTTGACAGATACGCAGTATTTT. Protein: CASSWGAVVLTDTQYF.

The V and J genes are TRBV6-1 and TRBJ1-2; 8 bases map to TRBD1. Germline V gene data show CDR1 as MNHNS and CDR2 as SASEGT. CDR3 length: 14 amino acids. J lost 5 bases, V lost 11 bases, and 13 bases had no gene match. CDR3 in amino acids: CAARGRGDNYGYTF. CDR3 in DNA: TGTGCCGCCAGGGGGCGCGGGGATAATTATGGCTACACCTTC.

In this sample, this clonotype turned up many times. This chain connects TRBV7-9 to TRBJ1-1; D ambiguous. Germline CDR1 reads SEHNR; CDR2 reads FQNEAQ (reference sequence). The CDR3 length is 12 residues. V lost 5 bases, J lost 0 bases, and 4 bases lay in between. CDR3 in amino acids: CASSRMNTEAFF. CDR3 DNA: TGTGCCAGCAGCCGGATGAACACTGAAGCTTTCTTT.

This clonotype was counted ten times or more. The CDR3 reads CASSQDAGTNSPLHF. CDR3 sequence (DNA): TGCGCCAGCAGCCAGGACGCAGGCACCAATTCACCCCTCCACTTT. The J gene is TRBJ1-6, the V gene TRBV5-1; D unclear. Germline CDR1 reads SGHRS; CDR2 reads YFSETQ. The CDR3 spans 15 residues. V dropped 4 bases and J dropped 7 bases, with 15 bases sitting between them.

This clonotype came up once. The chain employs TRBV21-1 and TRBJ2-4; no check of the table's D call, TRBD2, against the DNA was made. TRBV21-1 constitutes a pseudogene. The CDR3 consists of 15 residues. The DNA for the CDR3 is TGTGCCAGCAGCACCCCGTGGAGGGCCAAAAACATTCAGTACTTC. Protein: CASSTPWRAKNIQYF.

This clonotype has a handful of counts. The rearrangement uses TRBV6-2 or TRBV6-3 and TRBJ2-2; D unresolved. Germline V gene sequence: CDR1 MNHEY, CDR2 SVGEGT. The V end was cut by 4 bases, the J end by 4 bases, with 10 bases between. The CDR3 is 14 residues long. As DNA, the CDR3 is TGTGCCAGCAGTTCCAGTTATCTCACCGGGGAGCTGTTTTTT. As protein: CASSSSYLTGELFF.

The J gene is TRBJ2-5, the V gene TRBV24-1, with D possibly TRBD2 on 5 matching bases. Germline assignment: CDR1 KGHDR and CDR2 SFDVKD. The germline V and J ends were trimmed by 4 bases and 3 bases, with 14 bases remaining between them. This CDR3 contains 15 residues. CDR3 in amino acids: CATSDPSDLKETQYF. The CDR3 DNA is TGTGCCACCAGTGACCCTTCGGACTTAAAAGAGACCCAGTACTTC.

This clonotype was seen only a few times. CDR3 loop: CASSQGVDRVYEQYF. The CDR3 coding sequence is TGTGCCAGCAGCCAAGGTGTGGACAGGGTCTACGAGCAGTACTTC. The rearrangement uses TRBV3-1 and TRBJ2-7; 8 nucleotides match TRBD1. This CDR3 is built from 15 residues. Germline CDR1 and CDR2: LGHDT and YNNKEL (reference sequence). V shed 1 base, J shed 3 bases, and the junction held 5 bases outside the gene matches.

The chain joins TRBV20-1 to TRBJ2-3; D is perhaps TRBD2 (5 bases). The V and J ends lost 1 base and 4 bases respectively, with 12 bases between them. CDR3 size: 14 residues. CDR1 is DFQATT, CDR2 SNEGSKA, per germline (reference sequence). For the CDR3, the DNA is TGCAGTGCTAGAGCTGTAGCGAAGGCAGATACGCAGTATTTT. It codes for CSARAVAKADTQYF.

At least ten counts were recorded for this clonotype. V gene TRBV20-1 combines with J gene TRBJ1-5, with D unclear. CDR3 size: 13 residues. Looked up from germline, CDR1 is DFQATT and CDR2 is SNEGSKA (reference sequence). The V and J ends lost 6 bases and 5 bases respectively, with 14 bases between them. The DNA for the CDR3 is TGCAGTGCGAAGGTGGGTCTCGATCAGCCCCAGCATTTT. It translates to CSAKVGLDQPQHF.

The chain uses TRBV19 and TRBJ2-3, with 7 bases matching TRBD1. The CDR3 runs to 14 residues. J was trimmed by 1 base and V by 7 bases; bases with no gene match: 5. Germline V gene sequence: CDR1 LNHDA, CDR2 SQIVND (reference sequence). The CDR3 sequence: CASKRQGGTDTQYF. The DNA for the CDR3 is TGTGCCAGTAAGAGACAGGGAGGCACAGATACGCAGTATTTT.

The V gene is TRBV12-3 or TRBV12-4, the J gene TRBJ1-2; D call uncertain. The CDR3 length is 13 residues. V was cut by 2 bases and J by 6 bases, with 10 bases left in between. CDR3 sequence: CASSLHEVHGYTF. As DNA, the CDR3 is TGTGCCAGCAGTTTACACGAGGTTCATGGCTACACCTTC.

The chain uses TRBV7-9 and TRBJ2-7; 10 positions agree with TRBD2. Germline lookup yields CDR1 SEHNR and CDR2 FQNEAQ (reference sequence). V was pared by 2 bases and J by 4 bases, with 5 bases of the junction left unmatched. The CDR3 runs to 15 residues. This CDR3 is CASSLFPSGGYEQYF. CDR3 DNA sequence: TGTGCCAGCAGCTTATTTCCTAGCGGGGGTTACGAGCAGTACTTC.

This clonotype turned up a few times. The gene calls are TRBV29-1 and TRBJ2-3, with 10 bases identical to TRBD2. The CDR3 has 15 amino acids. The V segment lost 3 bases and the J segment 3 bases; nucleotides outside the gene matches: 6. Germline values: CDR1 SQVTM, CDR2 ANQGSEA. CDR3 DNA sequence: TGCAGCGTTGAGTTTAGCGGGGGGCGAACAGATACGCAGTATTTT. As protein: CSVEFSGGRTDTQYF.

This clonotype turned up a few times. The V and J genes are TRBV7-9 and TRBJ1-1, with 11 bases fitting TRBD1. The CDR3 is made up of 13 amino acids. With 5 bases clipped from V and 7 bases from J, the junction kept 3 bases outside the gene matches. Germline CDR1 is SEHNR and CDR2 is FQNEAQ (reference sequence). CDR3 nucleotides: TGTGCCAGCAGCCGGGACAGGGGGAATGAAGCTTTCTTT. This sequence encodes CASSRDRGNEAFF.